Listed below are T cell receptor beta chains from one sample, sequenced in a study of shared clonotypes between healthy human individuals. Data came from immunoSEQ multiplex PCR; TCRdb stores just in-frame clones and leaves some out. This repertoire shows nearly 750,000 clones, approximately 72% found once; its top ten account for more than 1.5%. Source material: memory CD4+ T cells sorted from blood. The origin of the receptors is a woman aged 25 to 45 in good health. CDR3s include the opening cysteine and the closing phenylalanine or tryptophan. A D gene is named only where the DNA matches it firmly. Clone size is stated in some rows and not others, as once, few, many or a class when expanded.

j_call,d_call,v_call,clone_size,cdr3_nt,cdr3_aa
TRBJ2-7,TRBD2,TRBV5-5,-,TGTGCCAGCAGCGTCACTAGCGGGAGGGCCCGGGAGCAGTACTTC,CASSVTSGRAREQYF
TRBJ2-7,-,TRBV7-9,-,TGTGCCAGCAGCTCATGGGGGATTCGTGACGAGCAGTACTTC,CASSSWGIRDEQYF
TRBJ2-5,TRBD2,TRBV5-4,once,TGTGCCAGCAGCCAAGGGTCTGCGGGAGTAGAAGAGACCCAGTACTTC,CASSQGSAGVEETQYF
TRBJ2-3,TRBD2,TRBV6-1,-,TGTGCCAGCCGACTAGCGGGGAACACAGATACGCAGTATTTT,CASRLAGNTDTQYF
TRBJ1-1,-,TRBV21-1,-,TGTGCCAGCAGCAAAGAGGGGGGCACTGAAGCTTTCTTT,CASSKEGGTEAFF
TRBJ1-5,-,TRBV6-1,few,TGTGCCAGCAGTGAATCGCTAGTATTAGGTCAGCCCCAGCATTTT,CASSESLVLGQPQHF
TRBJ2-2,-,TRBV2,-,TGTGCCAGCAGCGCCCTCCCCGCCGGGGAGCTGTTTTTT,CASSALPAGELFF
TRBJ2-4,TRBD1,TRBV5-1,-,TGCGCCAGCAGCTTAGTGACAGGGGCAGTAAACATTCAGTACTTC,CASSLVTGAVNIQYF
TRBJ2-3,-,TRBV5-8,-,TGTGCCAGCAGTCGACAGGGAGGCGATACGCAGTATTTT,CASSRQGGDTQYF
TRBJ2-1,-,TRBV11-2,-,TGTGCCAGCAGCCTAATACTAGGCTCCTACAATGAGCAGTTCTTC,CASSLILGSYNEQFF
TRBJ1-3,-,TRBV28,-,TGTGCCAGCAGTTCGTCGACCTCCAGGTGGGCTGGAAACACCATATATTTT,CASSSSTSRWAGNTIYF
TRBJ2-7,TRBD2,TRBV4-1,-,TGCGCCAGCAGCCAATGGACGGGACTAGCGGGATACGAGCAGTACTTC,CASSQWTGLAGYEQYF
TRBJ2-7,-,TRBV5-1,-,TGCGCCAGCAGCGTCCGACCGACCGGTTCCTACGAGCAGTACTTC,CASSVRPTGSYEQYF
TRBJ1-5,-,TRBV28,few,TGTGCCAGCAGTTTATCCCCAACTAATCAGCCCCAGCATTTT,CASSLSPTNQPQHF
TRBJ2-1,TRBD1,TRBV6-6,-,TGTGCCAGCAGTCCAGGGGGCGCATACAATGAGCAGTTCTTC,CASSPGGAYNEQFF
TRBJ2-7,TRBD2,TRBV28,few,TGTGCCAGCAGTTTGGGACTAGTTGGCGAGCAGTACTTC,CASSLGLVGEQYF
TRBJ1-2,-,TRBV10-1,-,TGCGCCAGCAGCGCCGGACAGCACTATGGCTACACCTTC,CASSAGQHYGYTF
TRBJ2-3,-,TRBV19,-,TGTGCCAGTATGGACCGAGGACCAGATACGCAGTATTTT,CASMDRGPDTQYF
TRBJ1-2,-,TRBV27,-,TGTGCCAGCAGTCCACGCTACGGGGACGTCAGGCCGGATGGCTACACCTTC,CASSPRYGDVRPDGYTF
TRBJ1-1,-,TRBV6-5,-,TGTGCCAGCAGTTACGAGGTTTACACTGAAGCTTTCTTT,CASSYEVYTEAFF
TRBJ2-7,-,TRBV18,-,TGTGCCAGCTCACCACCGACACTCTCCTACGAGCAGTACTTC,CASSPPTLSYEQYF
TRBJ2-5,-,TRBV6-5,-,TGTGCCAGCAGTGTTGGGAGTGGGGTGGGAGAGACCCAGTACTTC,CASSVGSGVGETQYF
TRBJ2-7,-,TRBV2,-,TGTGCCAGCAGTGAACCCCGGGGGCGGTACGAGCAGTACTTC,CASSEPRGRYEQYF
TRBJ2-3,-,TRBV7-2,-,TGTGCCAGCAGCTTGGCGGGGCGTCCAGATACGCAGTATTTT,CASSLAGRPDTQYF
TRBJ2-5,-,TRBV5-6,-,TGTGCCAGCAGCTTTCTCGCGGCCCAAGAGACCCAGTACTTC,CASSFLAAQETQYF